This TCR beta chain is drawn from a study of beta chain features in type 1 diabetes. The study's findings and limits: When VDJ junctions were examined, type 1 diabetes patients showed fewer insertions and more deletions.

Stem cell-like memory, regulatory, central memory and naive CD4+ cells were sorted via CD45RO/CCR7/CD25/CD127/CD95/CD27. Sorted cells reached over 95% purity in every population. Notes on this clone: Its cognate antigen is unknown.

Expressed TCRB transcripts were sequenced, since all the RNA that had been isolated was reverse transcribed. Produced via immunoSEQ multiplex PCR; TCRdb's table is partial and in-frame only. The sample holds some 500,000 clones, over 9.5% seen once. The V gene lost 1 base and the J gene lost 5 bases, with 20 bases spanning the gap. Germline V CDR1 and CDR2: MGHDK, SYGVNS. The CDR3 spans 17 residues. Source material: naive CD4+ T cells from blood. The TCR was taken from a woman under 30 in good health. The genes are TRBV25-1 and TRBJ2-5, with D possibly matching TRBD2 (6 bases). In nucleotides, the CDR3 is TGTGCCAGCAGTGAATTTGGGGACTGGAGAAGAGGGGAGACCCAGTACTTC. The encoded protein is CASSEFGDWRRGETQYF. Complete variable domain (other parts from reference TRBV25-1 and TRBJ2-5): EADIYQTPRYLVIGTGKKITLECSQTMGHDKMYWYQQDPGMELHLIHYSYGVNSTEKGDLSSESTVSRIRTEHFPLTLESARPSHTSQYLCASSEFGDWRRGETQYFGPGTRLLVL.